A single sample is the source of the 23 T cell receptor beta chains below, sequenced in a study of T cell responses to AZD1222 COVID-19 vaccine. Sequenced by immunoSEQ multiplex PCR; TCRdb stores in-frame clones only, minus some. The sample records roughly 120,000 clones, around 93% being singletons. The sample consisted of peripheral blood, taken 28 days after the second AZD1222 dose. Every receptor here comes from an adult who received the AZD1222 COVID-19 vaccine.

For the CDR3, the DNA is TGTGCCAGCAGTGAACCTAGGACCGAAGCTTTCTTT. Its translation: CASSEPRTEAFF. The rearrangement links TRBV6-1 to TRBJ1-1; the D is unclear. CDR3 length equals 12 residues. CDR1 MNHNS and CDR2 SASEGT come from the germline V gene. V lost 2 bases to trimming and J lost 8 bases, with 9 bases between them.

The chain carries TRBV4-1 and TRBJ2-1; tentatively, D is TRBD1 (5 bases). Looked up from germline, CDR1 is MGHRA and CDR2 is YSYEKL. V lost 4 bases and J 6 bases, leaving 16 bases between the germline ends. The CDR3 runs to 15 residues. The CDR3 sequence: CASSPQAREGNEQFF. The CDR3, as DNA: TGCGCCAGCAGCCCACAGGCCAGGGAAGGCAATGAGCAGTTCTTC.

The gene calls are TRBV15 and TRBJ1-1; D is undetermined. Per the germline V gene, CDR1 is LNHNV and CDR2 is YYDKDF (reference sequence). CDR3 length equals 13 residues. V dropped 1 base and J dropped 2 bases, with 5 bases sitting between them. The CDR3 DNA follows: TGTGCCACCAGCAGAGGAGAAAACACTGAAGCTTTCTTT. It encodes CATSRGENTEAFF.

The J gene is TRBJ2-7, the V gene TRBV29-1; possibly TRBD1 for D (6 bases). CDR1 is SQVTM and CDR2 is ANQGSEA in the germline V gene. With 6 bases removed from V and 4 bases from J, the gap between germline ends came to 13 bases. This CDR3 is 12 amino acids long. CDR3 amino acids: CSVPGVGYEQYF. The DNA for the CDR3 is TGCAGCGTCCCAGGGGTCGGATACGAGCAGTACTTC.

This sequence joins TRBV6-5 and TRBJ2-7, with 7 bases matching TRBD1. This CDR3 has 15 residues. V dropped 2 bases and J dropped 2; count of bases not matched to a gene: 6. Germline values: CDR1 MNHEY, CDR2 SVGAGI. The CDR3: CASSYRGQGAYEQYF. CDR3 coding DNA: TGTGCCAGCAGTTACAGGGGGCAGGGAGCCTACGAGCAGTACTTC.

For the CDR3, the DNA is TGTGCCAGCAGCTTTTTTCCCAGGAGACTGAACACTGAAGCTTTCTTT. It specifies CASSFFPRRLNTEAFF. The chain is built from TRBV11-2 and TRBJ1-1, with D hard to call. The length of the CDR3 is 16 residues. Germline V lookup: CDR1 SGHAT, CDR2 FQNNGV. Trimming took off 3 bases at V and 0 bases at J, with 14 bases between the two ends.

The chain carries TRBV6-6 and TRBJ2-3; the D call may be TRBD1 or TRBD2 (5 bases each). CDR1 MNHNY and CDR2 SVGAGI come from the germline V gene (reference sequence). This CDR3 is built from 20 residues. Trimming cost V 6 bases and J 8 bases, with 36 bases left between them. The CDR3 spells CASSPGLGLEEEAPWGTQYF. The CDR3 nucleotides are TGTGCCAGCAGCCCAGGGCTTGGGCTGGAGGAAGAAGCACCGTGGGGTACGCAGTATTTT.

The V call is TRBV7-8, the J call TRBJ1-2; no definite D call. Trimming stripped 2 bases from V and 4 bases from J, with 8 bases between. Germline values: CDR1 SGHVS, CDR2 FQNEAQ. The CDR3 contains 13 residues. CDR3 nucleotide sequence: TGTGCCAGCAGCTTACAGGAGGCCTATGGCTACACCTTC. Encoded protein: CASSLQEAYGYTF.

This chain joins TRBV6-5 and TRBJ1-1; D not resolved. The germline V gene encodes CDR1 MNHEY and CDR2 SVGAGI. The CDR3 length is 14 residues. Between the trimmed V and J ends, which lost 2 bases and 10 bases, there was a span of 17 bases. The CDR3 protein is CASSYTPGGSSAFF. The CDR3 DNA is TGTGCCAGCAGTTACACACCGGGTGGGAGTTCAGCTTTCTTT.

The chain is built from TRBV3-1 (or the pseudogene TRBV3-2) and TRBJ2-3, with 9 bases fitting TRBD2. Germline V lookup: CDR1 LGHDT, CDR2 YNNKEL (reference sequence). V lost 4 bases, J lost 2 bases, and 19 bases stayed unmatched. The CDR3 contains 20 residues. The CDR3 loop is CASSPPLGAGGPRFTDTQYF. CDR3 DNA sequence: TGTGCCAGCAGCCCTCCCCTAGGGGCGGGGGGGCCCAGGTTCACAGATACGCAGTATTTT.

CDR3 protein: CSASDTVRYTF. The CDR3 DNA follows: TGCAGTGCTTCCGACACCGTCCGCTACACCTTC. The chain has TRBV20-1 and TRBJ1-2; D not certain. The germline V gene encodes CDR1 DFQATT and CDR2 SNEGSKA (reference sequence). V dropped 5 bases and J dropped 9 bases, with 13 bases sitting between them. The CDR3 runs to 11 residues.

The chain carries TRBV19 and TRBJ2-5; D may be TRBD1 (5 bases). The CDR3 consists of 14 residues. V was pared by 0 bases and J by 4 bases, with 9 bases between. The V gene's germline CDR1 is LNHDA and CDR2 SQIVND (reference sequence). DNA of the CDR3: TGTGCCAGTAGTATAGATACAGGACGAGAGACCCAGTACTTC. Translated: CASSIDTGRETQYF.

J is TRBJ2-2 and V is TRBV2, with TRBD2 matching over 10 bases. Germline CDR1 and CDR2: SNHLY and FYNNEI. There are 16 residues in the CDR3. The junction had 3 bases not matched to a gene; V was cut back by 0 bases and J by 5 bases. CDR3 sequence: CASSEALAGATGELFF. In DNA form, the CDR3 reads TGTGCCAGCAGTGAAGCCCTAGCGGGAGCTACCGGGGAGCTGTTTTTT. The variable domain in full, completed from reference TRBV2 and TRBJ2-2, reads EPEVTQTPSHQVTQMGQEVILRCVPISNHLYFYWYRQILGQKVEFLVSFYNNEISEKSEIFDDQFSVERPDGSNFTLKIRSTKLEDSAMYFCASSEALAGATGELFFGEGSRLTVL.

The chain carries TRBV19 and TRBJ2-1; TRBD2 matches at 12 bases. J was trimmed by 7 bases and V by 4 bases; bases with no gene match: 5. Germline CDR1 and CDR2: LNHDA and SQIVND (reference sequence). The CDR3 is 15 residues long. CDR3: CASSTLAGGDNEQFF. Written as DNA, the CDR3 is TGTGCCAGTAGTACACTAGCGGGAGGAGATAATGAGCAGTTCTTC.

This clone came up once. The rearrangement joins TRBV15 to TRBJ1-5, with a possible D match to TRBD1 (5 bases). Trimming shortened V by 4 bases and J by 6 bases, and 10 bases separated the two germline ends. The germline gives CDR1 LNHNV, CDR2 YYDKDF (reference sequence). The CDR3 covers 13 residues. As DNA, the CDR3 is TGTGCCACCAGCATGAGGGGTTTTCAGCCCCAGCATTTT. Protein product: CATSMRGFQPQHF.

This chain connects TRBV18 to TRBJ2-3; no definite D call. The CDR3 is made up of 16 amino acids. V shed 3 bases and J shed 0 bases, with 13 bases lying between them. CDR1 and CDR2 from the germline V gene are KGHSH and LQKENI. CDR3 coding DNA: TGTGCCAGCTCACCTTGGAGAGCCCCTAGCACAGATACGCAGTATTTT. This translates into CASSPWRAPSTDTQYF.

The chain employs TRBV19 and TRBJ1-2; D may be TRBD1 (5 bases). CDR3 length: 13 residues. The ends were cut back, 4 bases at V and 5 bases at J, with 11 bases in the middle. Germline CDR1 and CDR2: LNHDA and SQIVND (reference sequence). The CDR3 is CASSKQEGYGYTF. CDR3 bases: TGTGCCAGTAGTAAACAGGAGGGATATGGCTACACCTTC.

CDR3 DNA sequence: TGTGCCAGCAGCCTTGGGACGTCCGCTAACTATGGCTACACCTTC. Its protein is CASSLGTSANYGYTF. The chain recombines TRBV16 with TRBJ1-2, with D perhaps matching TRBD1 (5 bases). V lost 4 bases and J lost 0, with 12 bases in between. The germline gives CDR1 KGHSY, CDR2 FQNENV. The CDR3 totals 15 residues.

This chain joins TRBV18 and TRBJ1-5; TRBD1 matches at 10 bases. Germline CDR1 reads KGHSH; CDR2 reads LQKENI. CDR3 length: 16 residues. With 1 base clipped from V and 7 bases from J, the junction kept 7 bases outside the gene matches. The CDR3 DNA is TGTGCCAGCTCACCACGCGGTGGGACAGGGGAACAGCCCCAGCATTTT. It encodes CASSPRGGTGEQPQHF. Variable domain in full (rest from reference TRBV18 and TRBJ1-5): NAGVMQNPRHLVRRRGQEARLRCSPMKGHSHVYWYRQLPEEGLKFMVYLQKENIIDESGMPKERFSAEFPKEGPSILRIQQVVRGDSAAYFCASSPRGGTGEQPQHFGDGTRLSIL.

This chain uses TRBV7-9 with TRBJ1-2; TRBD1 aligns across 8 bases. From germline, CDR1 is SEHNR and CDR2 FQNEAQ (reference sequence). This CDR3 comprises 15 residues. Trimming at V came to 7 bases and at J to 4 bases, leaving 11 bases not matched to a gene. The CDR3 loop is CASTDQPGTGYGYTF. In DNA, the CDR3 is TGTGCCAGCACCGACCAACCCGGGACAGGCTATGGCTACACCTTC.

The chain links TRBV15 to TRBJ2-3; weak D call: TRBD2 (5 bases). Trimming took off 5 bases at V and 3 bases at J, with 15 bases between the two ends. The germline CDR1 and CDR2 sequences are LNHNV and YYDKDF (reference sequence). This CDR3 is 15 amino acids long. Written as DNA, the CDR3 is TGTGCCACCAGCTTTAGGACTCCGGGGACAGATACGCAGTATTTT. Translating gives CATSFRTPGTDTQYF.

This sequence joins TRBV5-1 and TRBJ1-2, with a tentative D call TRBD1 (6 bases). The CDR3 is 17 amino acids. V was clipped by 0 bases and J by 5 bases, with 20 bases between them. Germline V gene sequence: CDR1 SGHRS, CDR2 YFSETQ. CDR3 in amino acids: CASSLDRQDARWYGYTF. The DNA for the CDR3 is TGCGCCAGCAGCTTGGACCGACAGGACGCCCGTTGGTATGGCTACACCTTC.

The rearrangement joins TRBV4-1 to TRBJ2-1, with D perhaps matching TRBD2 (6 bases). This CDR3 is 15 amino acids long. V was clipped by 7 bases and J by 4 bases, with 17 bases between them. Germline V lookup: CDR1 MGHRA, CDR2 YSYEKL. Here the CDR3 reads CASTLRTIDYNEQFF. CDR3 sequence (DNA): TGCGCCAGCACCCTAAGGACTATCGATTACAATGAGCAGTTCTTC.